This entry lists 15 T cell receptor beta chains sequenced from one sample in a study of control samples from healthy donors and cancer patients. Sequencing used immunoSEQ multiplex PCR; TCRdb keeps in-frame clones, though not all of them. This table has under 150,000 clones, about 88% appearing once. The sequenced sample was blood. These receptors originate from a young woman in good health.

The CDR3: CASSGLAASSYNEQFF. Written as DNA, the CDR3 is TGTGCCAGCAGTGGACTAGCGGCGAGCTCCTACAATGAGCAGTTCTTC. This sequence joins TRBV28 and TRBJ2-1; 10 positions agree with TRBD2. The germline CDR1 and CDR2 sequences are MDHEN and SYDVKM. The CDR3 sequence is 16 residues long. The J segment lost 0 bases and the V segment lost 5 bases, leaving 4 bases of the junction unmatched.

This clone appeared once. V and J are TRBV5-4 and TRBJ2-3, with 7 bases aligning to TRBD1. The V gene's germline CDR1 is SGHNT and CDR2 YYREEE (reference sequence). CDR3 length equals 15 residues. V shed 4 bases and J 2 bases; nucleotides not matched to a gene: 7. CDR3 in DNA: TGTGCCAGCAGCCTGACAGGGTTGGACACAGATACGCAGTATTTT. Its protein is CASSLTGLDTDTQYF.

V gene TRBV19 combines with J gene TRBJ2-2; D may be TRBD2 (5 bases). Between the trimmed V and J ends, which lost 1 base and 6 bases, there was a span of 12 bases. The germline gives CDR1 LNHDA, CDR2 SQIVND (reference sequence). The CDR3 is 15 amino acids. The CDR3 region has the DNA TGTGCCAGTAGTATAGGGTTAGCGAATGCCGGGGAGCTGTTTTTT. Protein product: CASSIGLANAGELFF.

The gene calls are TRBV4-2 and TRBJ1-6; 7 bases line up with TRBD1. With V trimmed by 0 bases and J by 10 bases, 6 bases remained unmatched. This CDR3 is 15 amino acids long. Looked up from germline, CDR1 is LGHNA and CDR2 is YNFKEQ. The CDR3 DNA is TGTGCCAGCAGCCAAGATAGGGGGCTAGAGTCACCCCTCCACTTT. It yields the protein CASSQDRGLESPLHF.

Only one count was recorded for this clone. The chain carries TRBV10-3 and TRBJ1-1, with TRBD1 identical over 8 bases. This CDR3 has 16 amino acids. The germline CDR1 and CDR2 sequences are ENHRY and SYGVKD. Losses at the gene ends were 2 bases for V and 4 bases for J; bases not matched to a gene: 9. In DNA, the CDR3 is TGTGCCATCAGTGAGCAAGAACAGGGGGTGGGCACTGAAGCTTTCTTT. Translated, it gives CAISEQEQGVGTEAFF.

This chain uses TRBV2 with TRBJ1-2, with D possibly being TRBD1 (6 bases). The V gene lost 8 bases and the J gene lost 4 bases, with 20 bases spanning the gap. This CDR3 is 15 amino acids long. Looked up from germline, CDR1 is SNHLY and CDR2 is FYNNEI. DNA for the CDR3: TGTGCCAGCCGTCCGGGGGGCGGTCGTTTCTATGGCTACACCTTC. Its protein is CASRPGGGRFYGYTF.

This chain joins TRBV18 and TRBJ1-2; TRBD1 matches 10 bases. Germline CDR1 reads KGHSH; CDR2 reads LQKENI. The V and J ends lost 4 bases and 3 bases, in that order; junction bases with no gene match: 5. This CDR3 spans 15 amino acids. CDR3 sequence (DNA): TGTGCCAGCTCACTGGGACAGGGGAAGGACTATGGCTACACCTTC. It yields the protein CASSLGQGKDYGYTF.

The CDR3 spells CASSGGFGTGYGYTF. DNA for the CDR3: TGTGCCAGCAGTGGAGGTTTTGGGACAGGTTATGGCTACACCTTC. V and J are TRBV6-6 and TRBJ1-2; 8 bases map to TRBD1. Germline V gene sequence: CDR1 MNHNY, CDR2 SVGAGI (reference sequence). The CDR3 is made up of 15 amino acids. V dropped 5 bases and J dropped 5; count of bases not matched to a gene: 10.

The chain joins TRBV7-3 to TRBJ2-6; 12 nucleotides agree with TRBD1. The CDR3 has 18 residues. From germline, CDR1 is SGHTA and CDR2 FQGTGA. Trimming at V came to 4 bases and at J to 0 bases, leaving 4 bases not matched to a gene. The CDR3 DNA follows: TGTGCCAGCAGCTCGGGACAGGGGGCCCTCTCTGGGGCCAACGTCCTGACTTTC. Translated: CASSSGQGALSGANVLTF.

The chain carries TRBV14 and TRBJ2-1; D gene uncertain. V lost 1 base and J lost 12, with 7 bases in between. CDR3 length: 11 amino acids. CDR1 is SGHDN, CDR2 FVKESK, per germline. The CDR3 is CASSQGFRQFF. CDR3 nucleotides: TGTGCCAGCAGCCAAGGTTTTCGGCAGTTCTTC.

The rearrangement uses TRBV7-2 and TRBJ2-1, with D possibly TRBD2 on 6 matching bases. CDR3 length: 15 amino acids. In germline, CDR1 is SGHTA, CDR2 FQGNSA. Trimming removed 1 base from V and 4 bases from J, with 11 bases in between. CDR3: CASSLEVGGYNEQFF. The CDR3 nucleotides read TGTGCCAGCAGCTTAGAGGTGGGGGGTTACAATGAGCAGTTCTTC.

This chain connects TRBV2 to TRBJ1-1; D is unclear. V was shortened by 4 bases and J by 3 bases, with 9 bases between the two germline ends. This CDR3 spans 13 amino acids. Germline V lookup: CDR1 SNHLY, CDR2 FYNNEI. As DNA, the CDR3 is TGTGCCAGCAGTGCCAGGATCGACACTGAAGCTTTCTTT. Its translation is CASSARIDTEAFF. Supplemented by reference TRBV2 and TRBJ1-1, the full variable domain reads EPEVTQTPSHQVTQMGQEVILRCVPISNHLYFYWYRQILGQKVEFLVSFYNNEISEKSEIFDDQFSVERPDGSNFTLKIRSTKLEDSAMYFCASSARIDTEAFFGQGTRLTVV.

On this clone: A clone one base away is much larger, so this may be a read error. V usage is TRBV6-5 and J usage is TRBJ1-6; TRBD1 agrees at 7 bases. CDR1 and CDR2 from the germline V gene are MNHEY and SVGAGI. Germline trimming cut 2 bases from V and 7 bases from J; bases unmatched to any gene: 5. The CDR3 loop spans 15 amino acids. The CDR3 loop is CASSYQGDENSPLHF. CDR3 nucleotides: TGTGCCAGCAGTTACCAGGGGGACGAGAATTCACCCCTCCACTTT.

This chain uses TRBV6-2 or TRBV6-3 with TRBJ1-2; D remains ambiguous. The V gene's germline CDR1 is MNHEY and CDR2 SVGEGT. This CDR3 region has 11 residues. V was pared by 4 bases and J by 8 bases, with 8 bases between. The CDR3 sequence is CASSFERGYTF. DNA for the CDR3: TGTGCCAGCAGTTTTGAACGAGGCTACACCTTC.

The chain links TRBV5-1 to TRBJ2-7; 7 nucleotides align to TRBD2. With V trimmed by 4 bases and J by 0 bases, 7 bases remained unmatched. The CDR3 is 15 amino acids. In germline, CDR1 is SGHRS, CDR2 YFSETQ. The CDR3 coding sequence is TGCGCCAGCAGCCTGGGGGGGGAGGACTCCTACGAGCAGTACTTC. Its translation: CASSLGGEDSYEQYF. The variable domain in full, completed from reference TRBV5-1 and TRBJ2-7, reads KAGVTQTPRYLIKTRGQQVTLSCSPISGHRSVSWYQQTPGQGLQFLFEYFSETQRNKGNFPGRFSGRQFSNSRSEMNVSTLELGDSALYLCASSLGGEDSYEQYFGPGTRLTVT.